Sequencing of this T cell receptor (beta chain) was carried out in a study of CD8+ T cells in alopecia areata. RNA extraction was followed by reverse transcription into cDNA, which acted as the sequencing template. This table comes from immunoSEQ multiplex PCR, and its TCRdb copy is limited to in-frame clones, with some not included. The table has about 300,000 clones, roughly 64% seen once. The treatment was: oral pan-JAK inhibitor, 5-10 mg twice daily. The CDR3 runs to 16 residues. V was shortened by 0 bases and J by 5 bases, with 17 bases between the two germline ends. CDR1 SGHRS and CDR2 YFSETQ come from the germline V gene.

The clonotype originates from a human donor with alopecia areata. The gene calls are TRBV5-1 and TRBJ1-1; TRBD1 might be the D (6 bases). The specimen was CD4+ T cells sorted from blood, collected at week 24, from a patient treated with tofacitinib. The CDR3 DNA sequence: TGCGCCAGCAGCTTGGGCCTCGGGGGGGCCGAAACTGAAGCTTTCTTT. Its translation is CASSLGLGGAETEAFF.